A selection of T cell receptor beta chains follows, all from one sample in a study of T cell repertoires in cytomegalovirus infection. No antigen is known for these receptors. From the reads, TCRdb called clonotypes with MiXCR, one entry per CDR3 protein. Of 71,000 or so distinct CDR3 sequences in the sample, roughly 20% were seen once. The sequencing here drew on CD8+ T cells from cultured PBMCs, taken from culture after CMV antigen stimulation. These TCRs come from a human donor in good health (CMV status not recorded). Some clones in this sample may be carry-over from other donors' samples. The CDR3 runs from the conserved cysteine through the conserved F or W. D genes are given only for firm matches. Expanded clones get a size class; other rows say once, few or many, or leave the size out.

cdr3_aa,cdr3_nt,j_call,clone_size,d_call,v_call
CASSTRDRDRNEQFF,TGTGCCAGCAGTACCCGGGACAGGGATCGGAATGAGCAGTTCTTC,TRBJ2-1,few,TRBD1,TRBV12-3/TRBV12-4
CASRPLHSNSPLHF,TGTGCCAGCCGACCACTGCATAGTAATTCACCCCTCCACTTT,TRBJ1-6,-,-,TRBV12-3/TRBV12-4
CASSLVARGGTDTQYF,TGTGCCAGCAGCTTAGTAGCTCGGGGCGGGACAGATACGCAGTATTTT,TRBJ2-3,few,-,TRBV7-2
CASSLRGYQPQHF,TGTGCCAGCAGCTTAAGGGGATACCAGCCCCAGCATTTT,TRBJ1-5,-,-,TRBV7-2
CASSLPGQASPLHF,TGTGCCAGCAGCTTACCGGGACAGGCTTCACCCCTCCACTTT,TRBJ1-6,-,TRBD1,TRBV7-2
CASSEIRGGTEAFF,TGCGCCAGCAGTGAAATCCGAGGGGGCACTGAAGCTTTCTTT,TRBJ1-1,-,-,TRBV10-1
CASSSTGISTYEQYF,TGTGCCAGCAGCTCGACAGGGATTTCCACCTACGAGCAGTACTTC,TRBJ2-7,few,TRBD1,TRBV7-9
CAILDGAGAEAFF,TGTGCCATCCTCGATGGGGCAGGGGCGGAAGCTTTCTTT,TRBJ1-1,few,-,TRBV10-3
CASTSGGTEAFF,TGTGCCAGCACCTCAGGGGGCACTGAAGCTTTCTTT,TRBJ1-1,few,TRBD1,TRBV12-3/TRBV12-4
CASSLDSGGAGDTQYF,TGTGCCAGCAGCTTAGATAGCGGGGGGGCTGGAGATACGCAGTATTTT,TRBJ2-3,few,TRBD2,TRBV7-6
CASSQGNYGYTF,TGTGCCAGCAGTCAGGGAAACTATGGCTACACCTTC,TRBJ1-2,-,-,TRBV6-1
CATSWGNTEAFF,TGTGCCACCTCTTGGGGGAACACTGAAGCTTTCTTT,TRBJ1-1,-,-,TRBV11-2
CASSELSMHYGYTF,TGTGCCAGCAGTGAGCTGTCGATGCACTATGGCTACACCTTC,TRBJ1-2,-,-,TRBV6-2/TRBV6-3
CASSFTSRETQYF,TGTGCCAGCAGCTTCACATCCAGAGAGACCCAGTACTTC,TRBJ2-5,-,-,TRBV7-9
CASSLASGGGEQFF,TGTGCCAGCAGTTTAGCTAGCGGGGGAGGTGAGCAGTTCTTC,TRBJ2-1,few,TRBD2,TRBV12-3/TRBV12-4
CASSLRGNYGYTF,TGTGCCAGCAGCCTACGGGGTAACTATGGCTACACCTTC,TRBJ1-2,medium-sized,-,TRBV12-3/TRBV12-4
CASSLSRGSQPQHF,TGTGCCAGCAGTTTAAGTCGGGGGAGCCAGCCCCAGCATTTT,TRBJ1-5,few,-,TRBV27
CASSQRVRGTEAFF,TGTGCCAGCAGTCAGAGGGTGAGGGGCACTGAAGCTTTCTTT,TRBJ1-1,few,-,TRBV13
CASSIVATAGELFF,TGTGCCAGTAGTATAGTGGCAACCGCCGGGGAGCTGTTTTTT,TRBJ2-2,-,-,TRBV19
CASSPTGGEGQPQHF,TGTGCCAGCAGCCCAACAGGGGGGGAAGGTCAGCCCCAGCATTTT,TRBJ1-5,-,TRBD1,TRBV7-6
CSKGLAGGWEQFF,TGCAGCAAAGGACTAGCGGGGGGGTGGGAGCAGTTCTTC,TRBJ2-1,few,TRBD2,TRBV29-1
CASSGLEPGTNTEAFF,TGCGCCAGCAGTGGACTGGAGCCAGGTACTAACACTGAAGCTTTCTTT,TRBJ1-1,-,-,TRBV10-2
CASSFFDRGQGAFTEQYF,TGTGCCAGCAGTTTCTTTGATCGCGGACAGGGGGCGTTTACCGAGCAGTACTTC,TRBJ2-7,many,TRBD1,TRBV6-1
CASSLSPRAYMNTEAFF,TGTGCCAGTAGTCTCTCTCCAAGAGCATACATGAACACTGAAGCTTTCTTT,TRBJ1-1,-,-,TRBV19
CASSTGQTDTGELFF,TGTGCCAGCAGCACCGGACAGACCGACACCGGGGAGCTGTTTTTT,TRBJ2-2,-,-,TRBV7-9
CASSSTSGGAYEQYF,TGTGCCAGCAGCTCAACTAGCGGGGGGGCCTACGAGCAGTACTTC,TRBJ2-7,-,TRBD2,TRBV7-6
CASSLEGGRRAHEQYF,TGTGCCAGCAGCTTAGAGGGAGGGCGCAGGGCCCACGAGCAGTACTTC,TRBJ2-7,few,TRBD2,TRBV7-9
CATRQGPRTEAFF,TGTGCCACAAGACAGGGACCTCGCACTGAAGCTTTCTTT,TRBJ1-1,-,TRBD1,TRBV6-6
CASSSPPTDMNTEAFF,TGTGCCAGCAGCTCGCCACCGACAGATATGAACACTGAAGCTTTCTTT,TRBJ1-1,few,-,TRBV7-8
CASSSVGDSYYGYTF,TGTGCCAGCAGTTCGGTAGGGGACAGTTACTATGGCTACACCTTC,TRBJ1-2,-,TRBD1,TRBV5-6
CASSFDGLNQPQHF,TGTGCCAGCAGCTTTGACGGACTCAATCAGCCCCAGCATTTT,TRBJ1-5,once,-,TRBV7-9
CASSFNVGPYNEQFF,TGTGCCAGCAGCTTTAATGTGGGTCCCTACAATGAGCAGTTCTTC,TRBJ2-1,many,-,TRBV7-2
CASSQGGQETQYF,TGCGCCAGCAGCCAAGGGGGACAAGAGACCCAGTACTTC,TRBJ2-5,many,-,TRBV4-1
CASSLAGTGELFF,TGTGCCAGCAGTCTAGCGGGGACCGGGGAGCTGTTTTTT,TRBJ2-2,-,TRBD2,TRBV12-3/TRBV12-4
CASNLPGQGFLGYTF,TGTGCCAGCAACCTTCCAGGACAGGGGTTCCTTGGCTACACCTTC,TRBJ1-2,few,TRBD1,TRBV7-2
CASSVRQGTDTQYF,TGTGCCAGCAGCGTTCGACAGGGCACAGATACGCAGTATTTT,TRBJ2-3,few,-,TRBV11-3
CASSPPGQGFDQPQHF,TGTGCCAGCAGTCCCCCGGGACAGGGGTTCGATCAGCCCCAGCATTTT,TRBJ1-5,-,TRBD1,TRBV6-6